The rows below give T cell receptor beta chains drawn from one sample of a study of T cells in tumors after PD-1 blockade. Measured with immunoSEQ multiplex PCR; TCRdb has only the in-frame clones, and not every one. The sample has fewer than 2,000 clones, less than 75% seen once. The input for sequencing was tumor tissue, taken before anti-PD-1 treatment. The receptors originated from a human donor with cutaneous squamous cell carcinoma. Each CDR3 is given with its conserved first and last residue. D genes are given only for firm matches. Clone size is stated in some rows and not others, as once, few, many or a class when expanded.

j_call d_call v_call clone_size cdr3_nt cdr3_aa
TRBJ1-4 TRBD1 TRBV19 . TGTGCCAGTAGTACGCGGACAGGGAATGAAAAACTGTTTTTT CASSTRTGNEKLFF
TRBJ2-3 . TRBV5-1 . TGCGCCAGCAGCTTGTCTGGCCTGGGCACAGATACGCAGTATTTT CASSLSGLGTDTQYF
TRBJ1-6 . TRBV5-1 . TGCGCCAGCAGCTCCGGGACCTTAGATTCACCCCTCCACTTT CASSSGTLDSPLHF
TRBJ2-1 . TRBV5-1 . TGCGCCAGCAGCTTGGGGATCGACTGGGGATCCTACAATGAGCAGTTCTTC CASSLGIDWGSYNEQFF
TRBJ1-1 . TRBV7-2 large TGTGCCAGCAGCCTCCCCGGCGGACACACTGAAGCTTTCTTT CASSLPGGHTEAFF
TRBJ1-5 . TRBV28 . TGTGCCAGCAGTTTATTGGGTGGGGGTAATCAGCCCCAGCATTTT CASSLLGGGNQPQHF
TRBJ1-1 TRBD1 TRBV5-1 . TGCGCCAGCAGCTTAACTGCCGGGACAGGGGGCACTGAAGCTTTCTTT CASSLTAGTGGTEAFF
TRBJ2-7 . TRBV19 . TGTGCCAGTAGTGGAAAACAAACCTCCTACGAGCAGTACTTC CASSGKQTSYEQYF
TRBJ2-7 . TRBV10-1 . TGCGCCAGCCGGAGACCCGGGACCCCAAAAGGCGAGCAGTACTTC CASRRPGTPKGEQYF
TRBJ2-5 . TRBV4-1 . TGCGCCAGCAGCCAAGTACCCAAAGGGGTAGGGGAGGAGACCCAGTACTTC CASSQVPKGVGEETQYF
TRBJ2-2 TRBD2 TRBV28 . TGTGCCAGCAGCCAGAGAACTAGCGGGGGTTTCACCGGGGAGCTGTTTTTT CASSQRTSGGFTGELFF
TRBJ2-7 . TRBV27 . TGTGCCAGCAGTCCATCGCCCTACGAGCAGTACTTC CASSPSPYEQYF
TRBJ2-2 . TRBV3-1/TRBV3-2 few TGTGCCAGCATTGGGGCCAGAGACACCGGGGAGCTGTTTTTT CASIGARDTGELFF
TRBJ1-1 TRBD1 TRBV7-9 . TGCGCCAGCAGCTTCACCGGGACAGGGGGCACTGAAGCTTTCTTT CASSFTGTGGTEAFF
TRBJ2-2 TRBD2 TRBV10-3 . TGTGCCATCAGTGAGTCATACGGGACTAGCGAGGCCGGGGAGCTGTTTTTT CAISESYGTSEAGELFF